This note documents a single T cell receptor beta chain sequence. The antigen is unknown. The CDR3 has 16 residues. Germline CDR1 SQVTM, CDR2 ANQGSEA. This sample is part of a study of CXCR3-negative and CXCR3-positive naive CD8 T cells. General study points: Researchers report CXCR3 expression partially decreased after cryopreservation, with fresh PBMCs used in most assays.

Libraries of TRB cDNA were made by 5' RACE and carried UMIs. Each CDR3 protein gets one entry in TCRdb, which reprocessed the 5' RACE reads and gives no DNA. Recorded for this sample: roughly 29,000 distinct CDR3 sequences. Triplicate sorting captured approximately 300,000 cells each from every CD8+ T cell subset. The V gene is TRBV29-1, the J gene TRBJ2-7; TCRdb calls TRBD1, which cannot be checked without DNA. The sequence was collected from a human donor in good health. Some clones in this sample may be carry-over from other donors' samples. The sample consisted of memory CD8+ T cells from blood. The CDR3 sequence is CSVEVTSGTGPYEQYF.